This T cell receptor beta chain was profiled in a study of blood T cell repertoires in COVID-19. Clones were sequenced by immunoSEQ multiplex PCR, and TCRdb holds only the in-frame ones, with some missing. There are approximately 56,000 clones in the sample; 81% occur only once, and 26% lies in the top ten. Per the germline V gene, CDR1 is SEHNR and CDR2 is FQNEAQ (reference sequence). The CDR3 totals 11 residues. V was shortened by 10 bases and J by 1 base, with 6 bases between the two germline ends. Sequences were obtained from peripheral blood. This receptor was identified in a woman over 75 with COVID-19, enrolled during active disease. The rearrangement links TRBV7-9 to TRBJ2-3; no firm D call. The chain's CDR3 is CATQGTDTQYF. The CDR3 nucleotides are TGTGCCACTCAGGGCACAGATACGCAGTATTTT. The entire variable domain, with the rest obtained from reference TRBV7-9 and TRBJ2-3, is as follows: DTGVSQNPRHKITKRGQNVTFRCDPISEHNRLYWYRQTLGQGPEFLTYFQNEAQLEKSRLLSDRFSAERPKGSFSTLEIQRTEQGDSAMYLCATQGTDTQYFGPGTRLTVL.